This T cell receptor beta chain was recovered during a study of T cell repertoires in cytomegalovirus infection. Across the study: Well-studied HLA-B-restricted CMV epitopes were used in the study alongside recently identified HLA-C-restricted ones. In public TCR beta signatures, there were indications of both CMV infection and matching HLA type. Study results and caveats: HLA-C-restricted CMV-specific TCR beta clonotypes were dominant in the ex vivo response.

TCRdb analysed the reads with MiXCR anew, one entry per CDR3 protein. The table lists approximately 600,000 distinct CDR3 sequences, under 45% of them singletons. With regard to this clonotype: Its antigen is undetermined.

CDR1 is DFQATT and CDR2 is SNEGSKA in the germline V gene (reference sequence). The CDR3 covers 11 residues. The V end lost 1 base, the J end lost 6 bases, and 7 bases lay between the germline ends. The chain couples TRBV20-1 to TRBJ2-7, with unresolved D. Sequences were derived from cultured PBMCs, sampled from culture after CMV antigen stimulation. The TCR comes from a human donor in good health (CMV status not recorded). Some clones in this sample may be carry-over from other donors' samples. This CDR3 reads CSARGSSEQYF. The CDR3 DNA is TGCAGTGCTAGAGGAAGTAGCGAGCAGTACTTC.